This T cell receptor beta chain was recorded in a study of T-cell memory formation after mild COVID-19. Findings and caveats of the study: Later expanders leaned CD4+, whereas clones that contracted between day 15 and 85 were balanced CD4/CD8.

After 5'RACE with constant-segment primers, TCR alpha and TCR beta cDNA libraries carrying sample barcodes and UMIs were obtained. TCRdb ran MiXCR on the 5' RACE reads and lists one entry per CDR3 protein. The table includes about 400,000 distinct CDR3 sequences, approximately 15% detected once. In this sample, this clonotype turned up a few times. As yet, its antigen is unknown. Trimming removed 2 bases at V and 5 bases at J, with 15 bases between. CDR3 size: 15 residues. CDR1 is SGHTA and CDR2 is FQGNSA in the germline V gene. This TCR was sampled from a man younger than 35 who had mild COVID-19 (a few samples of this study predate the infection). Cell type and time point are not known. What was sequenced was PBMCs or a T cell subset sorted from them (not recorded which). J is TRBJ2-5 and V is TRBV7-2; D unclear. The CDR3 nucleotides are TGTGCCAGCAGCTTATCTCCTAGGATAGGGGAGACCCAGTACTTC. Its translation is CASSLSPRIGETQYF.